This is a list of T cell receptor beta chains from one sample in a study of shared clonotypes between healthy human individuals. Generated by immunoSEQ multiplex PCR, the TCRdb table keeps only in-frame clones and is missing some. The data show a few million clones, more than 90% seen once. Sequenced material: naive CD4+ T cells sorted from blood. The origin of the receptors is a young man in good health. Each CDR3 is given with its conserved first and last residue. The D gene is left open where the match is weak. The size entry is marked missing in some rows and otherwise reads once, few, many or a size class.

CDR3nt	CDR3aa	abundance	d_gene	j_gene	v_gene
TGCGCCAGCAGCCTGGCCGAGGGTTGGACGAAACAGTTCTTC	CASSLAEGWTKQFF	NA	NA	TRBJ2-1	TRBV23-1
TGCGCCAGCAGCTTGGGTCAGGGAGCAGCTTTCTTT	CASSLGQGAAFF	NA	NA	TRBJ1-1	TRBV5-1
TGTGCCAGCTCACCACCCGCTAGCGGGGCCTACGAGCAGTACTTC	CASSPPASGAYEQYF	NA	TRBD2	TRBJ2-7	TRBV18
TGTGCCAGCTCAATACAGGGAGGCACAGATACGCAGTATTTT	CASSIQGGTDTQYF	NA	NA	TRBJ2-3	TRBV18
TGTGCCAGCAGATCCACCGGGGAGCTGTTTTTT	CASRSTGELFF	NA	NA	TRBJ2-2	TRBV11-2
TGTGCCAGATCAACCGGGACAGGGGGCCACGAGCAGTACTTC	CARSTGTGGHEQYF	NA	TRBD1	TRBJ2-7	TRBV2
TGTGCCAGCAGTCCCGCTGGAGGGAGCAATCAGCCCCAGCATTTT	CASSPAGGSNQPQHF	NA	NA	TRBJ1-5	TRBV6-5
TGTGCCAGCAGGAATACGGGACGGCGCACAGATACGCAGTATTTT	CASRNTGRRTDTQYF	NA	NA	TRBJ2-3	TRBV7-9
TGTGCCAGCAGGGGGTGGAGCAATCAGCCCCAGCATTTT	CASRGWSNQPQHF	NA	NA	TRBJ1-5	TRBV2
TGTGCTAGTGGTCACGGACAGGGGGAGCAGTACTTC	CASGHGQGEQYF	NA	TRBD1	TRBJ2-7	TRBV12-5
TGCGCCAGCAGCTCCTCTTCACCTAGCGCTAGCTCCTACGAGCAGTACTTC	CASSSSSPSASSYEQYF	NA	NA	TRBJ2-7	TRBV5-1
TGTGCTAGTGGTTTGGTATCCCCACGTAACTCCTACGAGCAGTACTTC	CASGLVSPRNSYEQYF	once	NA	TRBJ2-7	TRBV12-5
TGTGCCAGCAGCAACCGTCCGAATGAGCAGTTCTTC	CASSNRPNEQFF	once	NA	TRBJ2-1	TRBV21-1
TGTGCCAGCAGTTATCTGAGGGGCTCCTACAATGAGCAGTTCTTC	CASSYLRGSYNEQFF	NA	NA	TRBJ2-1	TRBV6-5
TGTGCCAGCAGCGTAGGAGACACAGGGGGCTACGAGCAGTACTTC	CASSVGDTGGYEQYF	NA	TRBD1	TRBJ2-7	TRBV9
TGTGCCAGCAGCCCCGGGACAGGGGCGGGGAGAAACACCATATATTTT	CASSPGTGAGRNTIYF	NA	TRBD1	TRBJ1-3	TRBV5-4
TGTGCCAGCAGTTCCAACAGCTGGCCCATACCATACCAGCAGTACTTC	CASSSNSWPIPYQQYF	NA	NA	TRBJ2-7	TRBV28
TGTGCCAGTAGTTACCAGAGAGGAGCTTTCTTT	CASSYQRGAFF	NA	NA	TRBJ1-1	TRBV19
TGCGCCAGCAGCCTGGGACAGCGATACAATGAGCAGTTCTTC	CASSLGQRYNEQFF	NA	TRBD1	TRBJ2-1	TRBV5-1
TGTGCCAGCTCCCCGGACAGGGGTACGACTAACTATGGCTACACCTTC	CASSPDRGTTNYGYTF	NA	TRBD1	TRBJ1-2	TRBV18
TGTGCCAGCACCTCCCCAGGGTATGGCTACACCTTC	CASTSPGYGYTF	once	NA	TRBJ1-2	TRBV6-5
TGTGCCAGCAGCTTCGGCTCTGGGGACCAGCATTTT	CASSFGSGDQHF	few	NA	TRBJ1-5	TRBV2
TGTGCCAGCAGCCAGGGGGACAGCGTAAATTCACCCCTCCACTTT	CASSQGDSVNSPLHF	NA	TRBD1	TRBJ1-6	TRBV9
TGTGCCAGCAGAAGGGACAGCAATCAGCCCCAGCATTTT	CASRRDSNQPQHF	NA	NA	TRBJ1-5	TRBV6-1
TGTGCCAGCAGCTTAGCCATCTCCGCAGCAAACTACTATGGCTACACCTTC	CASSLAISAANYYGYTF	NA	NA	TRBJ1-2	TRBV7-8
TGTGCCAGCAGTTTATCAGGGAGAGCTGAAGCTTTCTTT	CASSLSGRAEAFF	NA	NA	TRBJ1-1	TRBV28
TGTGCCAGCAGCCCCGGGACAGCTAATAATGAAAAACTGTTTTTT	CASSPGTANNEKLFF	NA	TRBD1	TRBJ1-4	TRBV5-6
TGTGCCAGCAGTGAGGGACTGTACACAGATACGCAGTATTTT	CASSEGLYTDTQYF	NA	NA	TRBJ2-3	TRBV6-1
TGTGCCAGCAGTGCGCGACCTGGACAGGGAATGAGAAACACCATATATTTT	CASSARPGQGMRNTIYF	NA	TRBD1	TRBJ1-3	TRBV28
TGCGCCAGCAGCCCCCCGACAGGCTACTATGGCTACACCTTC	CASSPPTGYYGYTF	NA	NA	TRBJ1-2	TRBV5-1
TGTGCCAGCAGACCCCGGGTTAATGAAAAACTGTTTTTT	CASRPRVNEKLFF	NA	NA	TRBJ1-4	TRBV28
TGTGCCAGCTCATCCTCAGGATACACTGAAGCTTTCTTT	CASSSSGYTEAFF	NA	NA	TRBJ1-1	TRBV18
TGTGCCAGCAGTGAAGGGGTCCCCAGCAATCAGCCCCAGCATTTT	CASSEGVPSNQPQHF	NA	NA	TRBJ1-5	TRBV6-1
TGCGCCAGCAGAAGGGGGTCAACTAATGAAAAACTGTTTTTT	CASRRGSTNEKLFF	NA	NA	TRBJ1-4	TRBV5-1
TGTGCCAGCAGCCTGGACTCCAACGTCGCCTACGAGCAGTACTTC	CASSLDSNVAYEQYF	NA	NA	TRBJ2-7	TRBV5-4
TGTGCCAGCAGTTACTCGAGAAGCTATAATTCACCCCTCCACTTT	CASSYSRSYNSPLHF	NA	NA	TRBJ1-6	TRBV6-5
TGTGCCAGCAGCTTTTTCGTTCTCAGGGGGCGAAGAAGACAAGAGACCCAGTACTTC	CASSFFVLRGRRRQETQYF	NA	TRBD1	TRBJ2-5	TRBV7-9
TGTGCCAGCAGCCCAGGGACAGTTATTCACACAGATACGCAGTATTTT	CASSPGTVIHTDTQYF	NA	TRBD1	TRBJ2-3	TRBV5-4
TGTGCCAGCAGTGGTGACAGGGGAGTCTATGGCTACACCTTC	CASSGDRGVYGYTF	once	TRBD1	TRBJ1-2	TRBV6-1
TGCGCCAGCAGCCCCTCGAAGGGCTGGGAGCTGTTTTTT	CASSPSKGWELFF	NA	NA	TRBJ2-2	TRBV4-1
TGCGCCAGCAGTCAATCCGGACAGATGGATCAGCCCCAGCATTTT	CASSQSGQMDQPQHF	NA	NA	TRBJ1-5	TRBV23-1